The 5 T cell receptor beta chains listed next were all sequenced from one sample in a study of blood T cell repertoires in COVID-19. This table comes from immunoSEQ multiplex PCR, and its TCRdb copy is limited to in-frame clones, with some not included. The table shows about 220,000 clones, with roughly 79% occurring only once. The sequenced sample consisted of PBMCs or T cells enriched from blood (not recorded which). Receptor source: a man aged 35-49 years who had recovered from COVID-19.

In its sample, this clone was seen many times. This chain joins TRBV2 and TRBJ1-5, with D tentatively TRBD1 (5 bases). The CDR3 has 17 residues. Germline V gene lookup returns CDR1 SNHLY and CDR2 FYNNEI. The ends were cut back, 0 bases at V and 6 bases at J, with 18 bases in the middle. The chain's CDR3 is CASSEAASDRGSQPQHF. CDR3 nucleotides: TGTGCCAGCAGTGAAGCGGCCTCAGATAGGGGAAGTCAGCCCCAGCATTTT. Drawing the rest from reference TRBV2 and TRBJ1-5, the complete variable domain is EPEVTQTPSHQVTQMGQEVILRCVPISNHLYFYWYRQILGQKVEFLVSFYNNEISEKSEIFDDQFSVERPDGSNFTLKIRSTKLEDSAMYFCASSEAASDRGSQPQHFGDGTRLSIL.

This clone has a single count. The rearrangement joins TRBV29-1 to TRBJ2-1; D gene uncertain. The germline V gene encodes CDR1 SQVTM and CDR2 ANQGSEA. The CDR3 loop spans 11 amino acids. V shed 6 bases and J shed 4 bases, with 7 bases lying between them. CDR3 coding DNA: TGCAGCGTGCAGTCGTACAATGAGCAGTTCTTC. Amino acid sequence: CSVQSYNEQFF.

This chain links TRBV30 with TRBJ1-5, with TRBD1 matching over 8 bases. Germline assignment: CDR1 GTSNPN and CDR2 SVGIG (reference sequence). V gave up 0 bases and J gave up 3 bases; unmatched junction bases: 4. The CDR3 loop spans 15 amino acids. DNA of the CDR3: TGTGCCTGGAGTGTACCAGGGGGCCACAATCAGCCCCAGCATTTT. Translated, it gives CAWSVPGGHNQPQHF.

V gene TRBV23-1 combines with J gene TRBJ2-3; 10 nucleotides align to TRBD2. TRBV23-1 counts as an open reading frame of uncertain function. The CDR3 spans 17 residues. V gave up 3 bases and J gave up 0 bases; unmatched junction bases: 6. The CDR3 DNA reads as TGCGCCAGCAGTCATACTAGCGGGGACCCTAGCACAGATACGCAGTATTTT. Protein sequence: CASSHTSGDPSTDTQYF.

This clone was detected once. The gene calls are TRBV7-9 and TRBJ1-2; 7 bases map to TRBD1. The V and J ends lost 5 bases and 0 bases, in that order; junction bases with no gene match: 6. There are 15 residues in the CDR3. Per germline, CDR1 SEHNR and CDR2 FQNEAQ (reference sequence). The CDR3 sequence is CASSKGQAPNYGYTF. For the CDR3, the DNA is TGTGCCAGCAGCAAAGGACAGGCTCCTAACTATGGCTACACCTTC.